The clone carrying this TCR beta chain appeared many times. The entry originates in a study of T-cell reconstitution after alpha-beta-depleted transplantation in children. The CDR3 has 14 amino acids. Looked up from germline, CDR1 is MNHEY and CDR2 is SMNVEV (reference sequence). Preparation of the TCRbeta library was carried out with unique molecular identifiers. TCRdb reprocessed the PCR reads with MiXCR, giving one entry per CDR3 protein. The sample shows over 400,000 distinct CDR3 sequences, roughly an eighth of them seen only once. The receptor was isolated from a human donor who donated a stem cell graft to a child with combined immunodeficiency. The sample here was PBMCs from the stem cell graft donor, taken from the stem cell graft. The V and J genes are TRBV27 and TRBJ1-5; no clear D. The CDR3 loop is CAKANRHSNQPQHF. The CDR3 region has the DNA TGTGCAAAAGCAAATCGGCATAGCAATCAGCCCCAGCATTTT.